This T cell receptor (beta chain) was sequenced during a study of blood T cell repertoires in COVID-19. Study at large: Acute and convalescent COVID-19 samples came from the United States, Italy and Spain. From T cells, B-cell-depleted T cells, or PBMCs came the material, which was cDNA or gDNA.

This clone was found once. CDR3 length: 17 amino acids. V gave up 2 bases and J gave up 6 bases; unmatched junction bases: 8. From germline, CDR1 is MRHNA and CDR2 SNTAGT. Original handling: Reference gene primer amplification yielded estimated nucleated cell counts. Measured with immunoSEQ multiplex PCR; TCRdb has only the in-frame clones, and not every one. V and J calls and clone size are given by that table; D and trimming were obtained from the DNA. The sample carries some 98,000 clones, roughly 80% recorded once. The rearrangement links TRBV6-4 to TRBJ1-5; the match to TRBD1 covers 12 bases. The sample was peripheral blood. The clonotype was recovered from a man in his 70s with active or convalescent COVID-19. CDR3 region: CASSDRDRGRRGQPQHF. DNA of the CDR3: TGTGCCAGCAGTGACCGGGACAGGGGGCGCAGGGGTCAGCCCCAGCATTTT.